What follows are 28 T cell receptor beta chains derived from one specimen sequenced in a study of T cells in Graves' hyperthyroidism and ophthalmopathy. RNA transcripts yielded amplified TCR beta CDR3 regions. The HTBI primer set was used in a first-round RT-PCR of the TCR CDR3. TCRdb redid the calling of the multiplex PCR reads with MiXCR, one entry per CDR3 protein. The sample holds approximately 370,000 distinct CDR3 sequences; roughly 17% are singletons and the top ten take around 35%. Sequenced material: blood. These receptors came from a woman aged 25 to 39 with Graves' hyperthyroidism that later progressed to Graves' ophthalmopathy.

This clonotype was recorded at least ten times. The chain links TRBV19 to TRBJ1-3, with D possibly being TRBD1 (5 bases). The CDR3 length is 14 residues. The V end was cut by 8 bases, the J end by 6 bases, with 17 bases between. Per the germline V gene, CDR1 is LNHDA and CDR2 is SQIVND (reference sequence). CDR3 nucleotide sequence: TGTGCCAGTTCCCTTTGGGGGGACGAAAACACCATATATTTT. Translated, it gives CASSLWGDENTIYF.

This clonotype appeared many times. The chain is built from TRBV2 and TRBJ1-2, with a possible D match to TRBD1 (5 bases). The CDR3 totals 15 residues. CDR1 and CDR2 from the germline V gene are SNHLY and FYNNEI. Trimming cost V 2 bases and J 1 base, with 11 bases left between them. CDR3 protein: CASSEWPGINYGYTF. Written as DNA, the CDR3 is TGTGCCAGCAGTGAATGGCCAGGGATTAACTATGGCTACACCTTC.

This clonotype was seen at least ten times. J is TRBJ2-3 and V is TRBV7-9; TRBD2 agrees at 8 bases. V shed 3 bases and J 2 bases; nucleotides not matched to a gene: 7. Germline V gene lookup returns CDR1 SEHNR and CDR2 FQNEAQ (reference sequence). CDR3 length: 16 residues. The CDR3 region has the DNA TGTGCCAGCAGCTTTCTACTAGCGGCAGCCACAGATACGCAGTATTTT. This codes for CASSFLLAAATDTQYF. Based on the CDR3 plus reference TRBV7-9 and TRBJ2-3, the full variable domain is DTGVSQNPRHKITKRGQNVTFRCDPISEHNRLYWYRQTLGQGPEFLTYFQNEAQLEKSRLLSDRFSAERPKGSFSTLEIQRTEQGDSAMYLCASSFLLAAATDTQYFGPGTRLTVL.

This clonotype appeared many times. The rearrangement joins TRBV12-3 or TRBV12-4 to TRBJ1-4, with D perhaps matching TRBD1 (6 bases). The CDR3 has 18 amino acids. V lost 9 bases to trimming and J lost 6 bases, with 29 bases between them. Here the CDR3 DNA reads TGTGCCAGTAGAAGGGGGAGTGGTTGGGGGGGAAAGGATGAAAAACTGTTTTTT. Translated: CASRRGSGWGGKDEKLFF.

The table lists this clonotype with many counts. This sequence joins TRBV11-2 and TRBJ2-2; tentatively, D is TRBD1 or TRBD2 (6 bases each). Germline V gives CDR1 SGHAT, CDR2 FQNNGV. The CDR3 length is 15 residues. Trimming pared 6 bases from V and 5 bases from J, leaving 16 bases between. DNA of the CDR3: TGTGCCAGCAGTCTTGACGGGGGCGTTACCGGGGAGCTGTTTTTT. Translated: CASSLDGGVTGELFF.

This clonotype came up many times. CDR3 amino acids: CASSLAPPGGYTF. The CDR3 bases are TGTGCCAGCAGCTTAGCCCCCCCGGGGGGCTACACCTTC. The chain uses TRBV7-8 and TRBJ1-2; D unresolved. CDR3 length equals 13 residues. Germline CDR1 is SGHVS and CDR2 is FQNEAQ. V shed 0 bases and J shed 8 bases, with 10 bases lying between them. The complete variable domain, with remaining parts taken from reference TRBV7-8 and TRBJ1-2, reads GAGVSQSPRYKVAKRGQDVALRCDPISGHVSLFWYQQALGQGPEFLTYFQNEAQLDKSGLPSDRFFAERPEGSVSTLKIQRTQQEDSAVYLCASSLAPPGGYTFGSGTRLTVV.

The genes are TRBV11-3 and TRBJ2-5; TRBD1 matches 9 bases. Germline CDR1 SGHNT, CDR2 YENEEA. The trim removed 2 bases at V and 4 bases at J, leaving 5 bases unmatched. The CDR3 runs 15 residues. CDR3 region: CASSLNRGHGETQYF. The CDR3 nucleotides are TGTGCCAGCAGCTTAAACAGGGGGCACGGAGAGACCCAGTACTTC. Filled out from reference TRBV11-3 and TRBJ2-5, the complete variable domain reads EAGVVQSPRYKIIEKKQPVAFWCNPISGHNTLYWYLQNLGQGPELLIRYENEEAVDDSQLPKDRFSAERLKGVDSTLKIQPAELGDSAVYLCASSLNRGHGETQYFGPGTRLLVL.

This clonotype was picked up many times. The genes are TRBV10-3 and TRBJ2-7; D is ambiguous. V lost 6 bases to trimming and J lost 3 bases, with 18 bases between them. The CDR3 consists of 15 residues. Germline values: CDR1 ENHRY, CDR2 SYGVKD. The DNA of the CDR3 is TGTGCCATCAGGGACGTGCAATGGAACAGCTACGAGCAGTACTTC. It yields the protein CAIRDVQWNSYEQYF.

The sample holds many counts of this clonotype. This chain uses TRBV28 with TRBJ1-2; D gene ambiguous. Germline values: CDR1 MDHEN, CDR2 SYDVKM. This CDR3 contains 17 residues. V dropped 6 bases and J dropped 5 bases, with 25 bases sitting between them. CDR3 nucleotide sequence: TGTGCCAGCAGCCAACGGCGGTTCAGGACGGCTCAATATGGCTACACCTTC. Its translation is CASSQRRFRTAQYGYTF.

This clonotype was detected many times. CDR3: CASSLRQGGQYF. The CDR3 DNA is TGTGCCAGCAGCCTACGACAGGGGGGCCAGTACTTC. The gene calls are TRBV7-9 and TRBJ2-5; TRBD1 matches at 9 bases. CDR1 SEHNR and CDR2 FQNEAQ come from the germline V gene (reference sequence). The CDR3 covers 12 residues. With V trimmed by 5 bases and J by 10 bases, 5 bases remained unmatched.

The chain has TRBV4-1 and TRBJ2-1, with 9 bases that match TRBD1. Germline CDR1 and CDR2: MGHRA and YSYEKL. CDR3 length: 14 amino acids. With 1 base clipped from V and 7 bases from J, the junction kept 2 bases outside the gene matches. The CDR3 is CASSQGTGENEQFF. CDR3 DNA: TGCGCCAGCAGCCAAGGGACAGGGGAGAATGAGCAGTTCTTC.

This clonotype was seen only a few times. The gene calls are TRBV6-1 and TRBJ1-2; no clear D gene. The CDR3 runs 16 residues. Germline CDR1 reads MNHNS; CDR2 reads SASEGT. Trimming stripped 8 bases from V and 3 bases from J, with 22 bases between. Written as DNA, the CDR3 is TGTGCCAGCGGCCGACGGGGTGGGTCGGGGTACTATGGCTACACCTTC. Translated, it gives CASGRRGGSGYYGYTF.

This clonotype was seen ten or more times. The chain uses TRBV12-3 or TRBV12-4 and TRBJ2-3; possibly TRBD1 or TRBD2 for D (5 bases each). This CDR3 comprises 15 residues. V was trimmed by 2 bases and J by 4 bases, leaving 13 bases between them. The CDR3 here is CASSLRGVDADTQYF. Written as DNA, the CDR3 is TGTGCCAGCAGTTTAAGAGGGGTTGATGCAGATACGCAGTATTTT.

Ten or more counts support this clonotype. The chain is built from TRBV27 and TRBJ2-1; 7 bases are shared with TRBD1. Germline CDR1 MNHEY, CDR2 SMNVEV (reference sequence). The CDR3 sequence is 19 residues long. The ends lost 0 bases at V and 3 bases at J; junction bases unmatched: 14. CDR3 region: CASSLSPHSSGQIYNEQFF. The CDR3 DNA follows: TGTGCCAGCAGTTTATCCCCTCACTCGTCGGGACAGATCTACAATGAGCAGTTCTTC.

This clonotype was counted at least ten times. J is TRBJ1-1 and V is TRBV19; no firm D call. From germline, CDR1 is LNHDA and CDR2 SQIVND (reference sequence). The germline V and J ends were trimmed by 9 bases and 0 bases, with 5 bases remaining between them. The CDR3 is made up of 11 amino acids. The CDR3 DNA sequence: TGTGCCAGCCAAGTGAACACTGAAGCTTTCTTT. This sequence encodes CASQVNTEAFF.

At least ten counts were recorded for this clonotype. The chain employs TRBV9 and TRBJ2-2, with 10 bases identical to TRBD2. Trimming cost V 3 bases and J 6 bases; bases outside gene matches: 8. Germline V gives CDR1 SGDLS, CDR2 YYNGEE. The CDR3 is 16 residues long. The CDR3 spells CASSERGGLASGELFF. DNA of the CDR3: TGTGCCAGCAGCGAGAGGGGGGGACTAGCGTCCGGGGAGCTGTTTTTT.

A remark on this clonotype: A much larger clone lies a single base off, so this may be a read error. The genes are TRBV6-4 and TRBJ1-5; D might be TRBD1 or TRBD2, each matching 5 bases. The tail of the sequence fits TRBJ2-3 better, so the J call may be wrong. Germline V gene data show CDR1 as MRHNA and CDR2 as SNTAGT. This CDR3 is 14 amino acids long. The CDR3, as DNA: TGTGCCAGCACGGGACCGAATACCCGGCAGCCCCAGTATTTT. Amino acids: CASTGPNTRQPQYF.

CDR3 amino acids: CASSFLSTSGANVLTF. In DNA form, the CDR3 reads TGTGCCAGCAGCTTTCTTTCCACCTCTGGGGCCAACGTCCTGACTTTC. The rearrangement uses TRBV28 and TRBJ2-6; no firm D call. The CDR3 runs 16 residues. From germline, CDR1 is MDHEN and CDR2 SYDVKM. Deletions cut 6 bases from V and 0 bases from J, with 12 bases between.

The rearrangement uses TRBV3-1 and TRBJ2-3; 7 bases agree with TRBD2. Trimming removed 1 base from V and 2 bases from J; junction bases left unmatched: 9. Germline CDR1 LGHDT, CDR2 YNNKEL (reference sequence). CDR3 length: 17 residues. CDR3 in amino acids: CASSQAGLAVFTDTQYF. The CDR3 nucleotides are TGTGCCAGCAGCCAAGCTGGGCTAGCGGTGTTCACAGATACGCAGTATTTT.

This chain uses TRBV12-5 with TRBJ2-3, with 8 nucleotides matching TRBD2. The CDR3 loop spans 15 amino acids. Germline V lookup: CDR1 LGHNT, CDR2 FRNRAP. J was trimmed by 2 bases and V by 6 bases; bases with no gene match: 7. The CDR3 region has the DNA TGTGCTAGTGGGCCTCCAGCGGGAGACACAGATACGCAGTATTTT. This sequence encodes CASGPPAGDTDTQYF.

This chain uses TRBV5-1 with TRBJ2-5, with D maybe TRBD2 (6 bases). The germline V gene has CDR1 SGHRS and CDR2 YFSETQ. V lost 5 bases to trimming and J lost 7 bases, with 24 bases between them. The CDR3 has 16 amino acids. CDR3 protein: CASSDPNRDFDGTQYF. DNA of the CDR3: TGCGCCAGCAGTGACCCTAACCGGGACTTCGATGGGACCCAGTACTTC.

There are many counts of this clonotype. The rearrangement joins TRBV6-5 to TRBJ1-3; TRBD1 might be the D (5 bases). The CDR3 is 18 amino acids. CDR1 is MNHEY, CDR2 SVGAGI, per germline. Trimming pared 4 bases from V and 1 base from J, leaving 20 bases between. The CDR3 sequence: CASSSPIFRDGSGNTIYF. CDR3 coding DNA: TGTGCCAGCAGTTCCCCGATTTTCAGGGACGGTTCTGGAAACACCATATATTTT.

In its sample, this clonotype was seen many times. V usage is TRBV19 and J usage is TRBJ1-6, with 7 bases lining up with TRBD1. After removal of 4 bases from V and 10 bases from J, the junction contained 13 bases not matched to a gene. The CDR3 totals 16 residues. Germline V CDR1 and CDR2: LNHDA, SQIVND (reference sequence). The CDR3 bases are TGTGCCAGTAGTACGACGACAGGGAGGGGTCGGTCACCCCTCCACTTT. Its translation is CASSTTTGRGRSPLHF. Full variable domain (rest looked up from reference TRBV19 and TRBJ1-6): DGGITQSPKYLFRKEGQNVTLSCEQNLNHDAMYWYRQDPGQGLRLIYYSQIVNDFQKGDIAEGYSVSREKKESFPLTVTSAQKNPTAFYLCASSTTTGRGRSPLHFGNGTRLTVT.

This clonotype has a count of ten or more. The chain couples TRBV20-1 to TRBJ2-5; TRBD2 matches 9 bases. V lost 2 bases, J lost 2 bases, and 6 bases stayed unmatched. The V gene's germline CDR1 is DFQATT and CDR2 SNEGSKA (reference sequence). This CDR3 region has 15 residues. The CDR3 DNA follows: TGCAGTGCTAGAAAGGCTAGCGGGGTACAAGAGACCCAGTACTTC. It specifies CSARKASGVQETQYF.

This clonotype was recorded a few times. The V gene is TRBV9, the J gene TRBJ2-7; 11 bases match TRBD2. CDR1 is SGDLS, CDR2 YYNGEE, per germline. This CDR3 contains 16 residues. V trimming: 2 bases; J trimming: 3 bases; junction bases outside the gene matches: 7. Here the CDR3 DNA reads TGTGCCAGCAGCGTTCCTCAGGGACTAGCGGACTACGAGCAGTACTTC. It is translated as CASSVPQGLADYEQYF.

The CDR3 sequence is CSARDTSGEQYF. CDR3 sequence (DNA): TGCAGTGCTAGAGATACGAGCGGCGAGCAGTACTTC. J is TRBJ2-7 and V is TRBV20-1, with D perhaps matching TRBD2 (5 bases). Germline CDR1 and CDR2: DFQATT and SNEGSKA (reference sequence). CDR3 length equals 12 residues. Trimming pared 0 bases from V and 6 bases from J, leaving 9 bases between.

The V and J genes are TRBV20-1 and TRBJ2-3, with 9 bases that match TRBD2. The V segment lost 6 bases and the J segment 7 bases; nucleotides outside the gene matches: 23. Looked up from germline, CDR1 is DFQATT and CDR2 is SNEGSKA (reference sequence). This CDR3 region has 18 residues. The chain's CDR3 is CSAKPVAGGPEIFNTQYF. The CDR3 nucleotides read TGCAGTGCAAAACCGGTGGCGGGGGGGCCGGAAATTTTTAATACGCAGTATTTT.

Many counts were recorded for this clonotype. This chain joins TRBV28 and TRBJ2-7, with D possibly TRBD2 on 5 matching bases. The V end was cut by 4 bases, the J end by 1 base, with 17 bases between. The CDR3 sequence is 16 residues long. Germline V gene data show CDR1 as MDHEN and CDR2 as SYDVKM. For the CDR3, the DNA is TGTGCCAGCAGTTCGGTCCGCCGGGAACTTTCCTACGAGCAGTACTTC. As protein: CASSSVRRELSYEQYF.